The sequence of this TCR beta chain was determined in a study of blood T cell repertoires in COVID-19. The assay was immunoSEQ multiplex PCR, and TCRdb's table has in-frame clones only and misses some. The sample consists of roughly 350,000 clones, around 84% of them appearing once. The CDR3 runs to 16 residues. Trimming removed 2 bases from V and 1 base from J, with 13 bases in between. The germline V gene has CDR1 SGHTA and CDR2 FQGNSA. This rearrangement joins TRBV7-2 to TRBJ2-3, with a weak D call TRBD1 (6 bases). Specimen: peripheral blood. The sequence was obtained from a woman aged 18-29 years with acute or convalescent COVID-19. The DNA for the CDR3 is TGTGCCAGCAGCTTAATTGGGGGCAGGGGCACAGATACGCAGTATTTT. It is translated as CASSLIGGRGTDTQYF.